These 3 T cell receptor beta chains originate from one sample sequenced in a study of T cell clonotyping in hematopoietic cell transplantation (dated by TCRdb to the early 2020s). The label giving this sample's time point can be read as: recipient sample about 28 days before transplant, after cytoreduction. The library relied on the immunoSEQ multiplex PCR assay. TCRdb carries this immuneACCESS record with in-frame sequences only. Its versions omit some clonotypes, under half of them owing to an unresolved V gene in the studies checked, with the rest unexplained. This sample is represented by tens of thousands of clones; about nine tenths of them were singletons. The ten most abundant clones make up under 6.5% of the sample. The sample here was peripheral blood mononuclear cells, taken before stem cell transplant. These receptors were obtained from a man in his 60s with biphenotypic leukemia. Some clones in this sample may be carry-over from other donors' samples.

The chain recombines TRBV7-2 with TRBJ2-3; D gene unclear. CDR1 and CDR2 from the germline V gene are SGHTA and FQGNSA. Between the trimmed V and J ends, which lost 1 base and 4 bases, there was a span of 6 bases. CDR3 length equals 13 residues. The CDR3 loop is CASSLGDADTQYF. CDR3 DNA: TGTGCCAGCAGCTTAGGCGACGCAGATACGCAGTATTTT.

The chain combines TRBV5-6 with TRBJ1-5; 7 bases align to TRBD1. In germline, CDR1 is SGHDT, CDR2 YYEEEE. The CDR3 runs 14 residues. V dropped 4 bases and J dropped 10; count of bases not matched to a gene: 11. The CDR3 DNA is TGTGCCAGCAGCCGCCGGGACAGTTCAATTCCCCAGCATTTT. Amino acids: CASSRRDSSIPQHF.

The chain is built from TRBV20-1 and TRBJ2-7, with D maybe TRBD1 (6 bases). Germline values: CDR1 DFQATT, CDR2 SNEGSKA (reference sequence). This CDR3 is 11 amino acids long. The V gene lost 4 bases and the J gene lost 6 bases, with 10 bases spanning the gap. As DNA, the CDR3 is TGCAGTGCTATCAGGACAGCCGAGCAGTACTTC. It yields the protein CSAIRTAEQYF.